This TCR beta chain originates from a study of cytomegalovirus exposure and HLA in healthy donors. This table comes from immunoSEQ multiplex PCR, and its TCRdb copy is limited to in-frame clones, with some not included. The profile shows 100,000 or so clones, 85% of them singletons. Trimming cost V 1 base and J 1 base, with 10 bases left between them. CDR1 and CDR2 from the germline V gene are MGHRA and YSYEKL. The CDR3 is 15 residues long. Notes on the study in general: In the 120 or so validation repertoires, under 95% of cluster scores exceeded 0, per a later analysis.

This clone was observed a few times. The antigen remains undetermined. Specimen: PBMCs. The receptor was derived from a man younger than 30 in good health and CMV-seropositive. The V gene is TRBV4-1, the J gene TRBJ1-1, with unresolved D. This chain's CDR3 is CASSQVRSGNTEAFF. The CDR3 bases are TGCGCCAGCAGCCAAGTTAGATCAGGGAACACTGAAGCTTTCTTT.